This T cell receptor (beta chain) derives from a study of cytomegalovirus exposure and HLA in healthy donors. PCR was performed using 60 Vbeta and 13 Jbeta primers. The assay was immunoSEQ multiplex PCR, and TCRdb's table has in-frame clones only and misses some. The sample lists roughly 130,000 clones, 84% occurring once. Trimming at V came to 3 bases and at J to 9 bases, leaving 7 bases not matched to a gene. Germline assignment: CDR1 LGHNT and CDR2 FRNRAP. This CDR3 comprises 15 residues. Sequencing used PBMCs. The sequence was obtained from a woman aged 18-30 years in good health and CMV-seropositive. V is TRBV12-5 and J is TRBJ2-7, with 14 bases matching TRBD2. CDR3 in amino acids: CASGLSGTSGGGQYF. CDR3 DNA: TGTGCTAGTGGTTTAAGCGGGACTAGCGGGGGCGGGCAGTACTTC.